Listed below are T cell receptor beta chains from one sample, sequenced in a study of OX40 agonist ivuxolimab in advanced cancers. Profiled with immunoSEQ multiplex PCR; TCRdb holds only in-frame clones, not every one. The sample has some 65,000 clones, around 87% seen once. Sample: CD4+ or CD8+ T cells sorted from blood, taken in a trial of the OX40 agonist ivuxolimab. The receptors shown here come from an adult with an advanced solid tumor such as melanoma, head and neck, liver or kidney cancer. Both conserved end residues are part of each CDR3. Fields, in order: V gene, clone size, D gene, J gene, CDR3 DNA, CDR3 protein. D genes are given only for firm matches. The size field is filled for only some rows; it gives once, few, many or a size class.

>TRBV21-1|few|-|TRBJ1-1
TGTGCCAGCATACTTCACACTGAAGCTTTCTTT
CASILHTEAFF
>TRBV6-6|once|-|TRBJ2-5
TGTGCCAGCAGCCCACCCCCACAGCATGTCGGAGAGACCCAGTACTTC
CASSPPPQHVGETQYF
>TRBV5-4|-|TRBD2|TRBJ2-3
TGTGCCAGCAGCTTAGGTAGCGGGGGGGCCCGAGCAGATACGCAGTATTTT
CASSLGSGGARADTQYF
>TRBV29-1|few|-|TRBJ2-6
TGCAGCGTTCTCGACAGCGGGGCCAACGTCCTGACTTTC
CSVLDSGANVLTF
>TRBV7-9|-|-|TRBJ2-3
TGTGCCAGCAGCGCTTTAGGGGCAGATACGCAGTATTTT
CASSALGADTQYF
>TRBV5-1|-|-|TRBJ2-3
TGCGCCAGCAGCTTGGGTCCAGACACAGATACGCAGTATTTT
CASSLGPDTDTQYF
>TRBV19|few|TRBD1|TRBJ2-7
TGTGCCAGTAGTATAGAGACAGGGAAAGCCTACGAGCAGTACTTC
CASSIETGKAYEQYF
>TRBV6-5|-|-|TRBJ2-5
TGTGCCAGCAGTCTCGAGGGGGGGCGGGAGACCCAGTACTTC
CASSLEGGRETQYF
>TRBV7-2|-|-|TRBJ2-6
TGTGCCAGCAGCCCACAGGGTTACTCTGGGGCCAACGTCCTGACTTTC
CASSPQGYSGANVLTF
>TRBV7-2|-|-|TRBJ1-5
TGTGCCAGCAGCCCCGGGGCCGTCAATCAGCCCCAGCATTTT
CASSPGAVNQPQHF
>TRBV11-2|-|-|TRBJ1-1
TGTGCCAGCAGCTTTCCGCAGGGCCCGAACACTGAAGCTTTCTTT
CASSFPQGPNTEAFF
>TRBV6-1|-|-|TRBJ1-2
TGTGCCAGCAGTGCCGGGACATCTAACTATGGCTACACCTTC
CASSAGTSNYGYTF
>TRBV18|-|-|TRBJ2-4
TGTGCCAGCTCACCACCCGGCAGGATTTTAGCCAAAAACATTCAGTACTTC
CASSPPGRILAKNIQYF
>TRBV28|-|-|TRBJ1-4
TGTGCCAGCAGTTTTTTCGAAATAACCGGGACGGCAGAGAATGAAAAACTGTTTTTT
CASSFFEITGTAENEKLFF
>TRBV19|-|-|TRBJ2-7
TGTGCCAGTAGTATTCCGGACGTCTCCTACGAGCAGTACTTC
CASSIPDVSYEQYF